The 26 T cell receptor beta chains below were found in one sample sequenced in a study of beta chain features in type 1 diabetes. Notes on the study in general: Type 1 diabetes patients had TCRB CDR3s that were shorter (moderately but significantly so) in all four CD4+ subsets.

Reverse transcribing all isolated RNA meant expressed TCRB transcripts were sequenced. Profiled with immunoSEQ multiplex PCR; TCRdb holds only in-frame clones, not every one. The sample lists about 340,000 clones; 13% were seen once. These receptors have no identified antigens. Sequencing was performed on naive CD4+ T cells from blood. These receptors originate from a woman under 30 with type 1 diabetes.

This clone was counted only a few times. The J gene is TRBJ2-3, the V gene TRBV19, with 9 bases identical to TRBD1. V lost 9 bases to trimming and J lost 5 bases; unmatched junction nucleotides: 15. Germline V gene lookup returns CDR1 LNHDA and CDR2 SQIVND (reference sequence). The CDR3 length is 16 residues. The CDR3 spells CASPTIGTGKRDTQYF. CDR3 sequence (DNA): TGTGCCAGCCCCACTATCGGGACAGGGAAAAGAGATACGCAGTATTTT.

This clone occurred a few times. V gene TRBV5-1 combines with J gene TRBJ2-3; 13 positions agree with TRBD2. J gave up 3 bases and V 4 bases, and 5 bases lay outside the gene matches. Germline CDR1 and CDR2: SGHRS and YFSETQ. The length of the CDR3 is 16 residues. CDR3 nucleotide sequence: TGCGCCAGCAGCGCGATGACTAGCGGGAGGACAGATACGCAGTATTTT. Amino acid sequence: CASSAMTSGRTDTQYF.

This clone was seen more than once but under ten times. This chain links TRBV4-2 with TRBJ2-7, with D tentatively TRBD1 (5 bases). Germline values: CDR1 LGHNA, CDR2 YNFKEQ. V shed 4 bases and J shed 3 bases, with 13 bases lying between them. The CDR3 is 14 residues long. The CDR3 nucleotides read TGTGCCAGCAGCCGCGACAGAGCAAGCTACGAGCAGTACTTC. Its protein product is CASSRDRASYEQYF.

This chain connects TRBV5-4 to TRBJ1-5; unclear D gene. The CDR3 has 14 residues. Trimming took off 4 bases at V and 4 bases at J, with 12 bases between the two ends. CDR1 and CDR2 from the germline V gene are SGHNT and YYREEE (reference sequence). The CDR3 bases are TGTGCCAGCAGCGTGGACGGAGCTAATCAGCCCCAGCATTTT. Amino acids: CASSVDGANQPQHF. The full variable domain, its missing parts supplied by reference TRBV5-4 and TRBJ1-5, is ETGVTQSPTHLIKTRGQQVTLRCSSQSGHNTVSWYQQALGQGPQFIFQYYREEENGRGNFPPRFSGLQFPNYSSELNVNALELDDSALYLCASSVDGANQPQHFGDGTRLSIL.

The chain carries TRBV7-9 and TRBJ2-7, with D tentatively TRBD1 (6 bases). CDR3 size: 14 residues. Trimming stripped 3 bases from V and 7 bases from J, with 16 bases between. The germline V gene encodes CDR1 SEHNR and CDR2 FQNEAQ (reference sequence). CDR3 coding DNA: TGTGCCAGCAGCTTCGGGCAGGGGTCTAGGGAGCAGTACTTC. Protein sequence: CASSFGQGSREQYF.

This chain uses TRBV30 with TRBJ2-7; perhaps TRBD2 as D (6 bases). Trimming took off 3 bases at V and 11 bases at J, with 14 bases between the two ends. Germline CDR1 GTSNPN, CDR2 SVGIG (reference sequence). CDR3 size: 11 residues. The CDR3 DNA reads TGTGCCTGGAGGCCGGGAGCAAAGGAGTACTTC. It codes for CAWRPGAKEYF.

The chain links TRBV19 to TRBJ2-2, with no clear D. Germline CDR1 is LNHDA and CDR2 is SQIVND (reference sequence). The CDR3 has 12 amino acids. V was shortened by 3 bases and J by 5 bases, with 4 bases between the two germline ends. The CDR3 region is CASSIRTGELFF. As DNA, the CDR3 is TGTGCCAGTAGTATCCGGACCGGGGAGCTGTTTTTT.

In its sample, this clone was seen a few times. The rearrangement joins TRBV2 to TRBJ2-4; D ambiguous. CDR1 and CDR2 (germline): SNHLY, FYNNEI. This CDR3 contains 12 residues. V shed 7 bases and J shed 9 bases, with 13 bases lying between them. The CDR3 region has the DNA TGTGCCAGCAATGCGCCTACTGCCATTCAGTACTTC. It codes for CASNAPTAIQYF. Filled out from reference TRBV2 and TRBJ2-4, the complete variable domain reads EPEVTQTPSHQVTQMGQEVILRCVPISNHLYFYWYRQILGQKVEFLVSFYNNEISEKSEIFDDQFSVERPDGSNFTLKIRSTKLEDSAMYFCASNAPTAIQYFGAGTRLSVL.

This clone was found a few times. The chain links TRBV7-3 to TRBJ2-2, with D perhaps matching TRBD2 (6 bases). Germline-derived CDR1 and CDR2 are SGHTA and FQGTGA. This CDR3 region has 16 residues. V lost 6 bases to trimming and J lost 5 bases, with 19 bases between them. CDR3: CASSRTGLPRTGELFF. The CDR3 bases are TGTGCCAGCAGTCGAACGGGACTCCCGAGAACCGGGGAGCTGTTTTTT.

The chain carries TRBV29-1 and TRBJ2-7; TRBD2 aligns across 10 bases. Germline V gives CDR1 SQVTM, CDR2 ANQGSEA. J lost 1 base, V lost 1 base, and 1 base had no gene match. The CDR3 loop spans 14 amino acids. CDR3 in amino acids: CSVEGLAGSYEQYF. CDR3 bases: TGCAGCGTTGAAGGACTAGCGGGTTCCTACGAGCAGTACTTC.

The chain links TRBV5-8 to TRBJ2-1; 10 nucleotides match TRBD1. The V gene end was trimmed by 0 bases and the J gene end by 7 bases; junction bases not matched to a gene: 7. The length of the CDR3 is 16 residues. The germline V gene has CDR1 SGHTS and CDR2 YDEGEE. The CDR3 region is CASSLDWGQGWNEQFF. The CDR3 nucleotides read TGTGCCAGCAGCTTGGATTGGGGACAGGGGTGGAATGAGCAGTTCTTC. Supplemented by reference TRBV5-8 and TRBJ2-1, the full variable domain reads EAGVTQSPTHLIKTRGQQATLRCSPISGHTSVYWYQQALGLGLQFLLWYDEGEERNRGNFPPRFSGRQFPNYSSELNVNALELEDSALYLCASSLDWGQGWNEQFFGPGTRLTVL.

This clone was seen a few times. V and J are TRBV28 and TRBJ2-3; 11 bases agree with TRBD1. From germline, CDR1 is MDHEN and CDR2 SYDVKM. The CDR3 length is 15 residues. V lost 6 bases and J lost 4; bases outside the gene matches: 6. CDR3 sequence reads: CASRPDRGRSDTQYF. CDR3 nucleotides: TGTGCCAGCAGGCCGGACAGGGGGCGATCAGATACGCAGTATTTT.

This clone was seen more than once but under ten times. This chain connects TRBV6-5 to TRBJ2-5, with D possibly matching TRBD2 (6 bases). CDR1 and CDR2 from the germline V gene are MNHEY and SVGAGI. The V and J ends lost 5 bases and 5 bases respectively, with 12 bases between them. The CDR3 totals 13 residues. CDR3 sequence: CASSAGIGETQYF. The CDR3 DNA is TGTGCCAGCAGTGCGGGGATTGGGGAGACCCAGTACTTC.

The chain links TRBV7-9 to TRBJ1-1; 7 bases align to TRBD1. The CDR3 covers 14 residues. The junction had 6 bases not matched to a gene; V was cut back by 7 bases and J by 1 base. Germline V lookup: CDR1 SEHNR, CDR2 FQNEAQ (reference sequence). The CDR3 DNA is TGTGCCAGCACCGAACAGGGGCCGAACACTGAAGCTTTCTTT. Its translation: CASTEQGPNTEAFF.

In this sample, this clone turned up a few times. The chain employs TRBV30 and TRBJ2-2; no clear D. Germline V CDR1 and CDR2: GTSNPN, SVGIG (reference sequence). V gave up 2 bases and J gave up 2 bases, with 9 bases separating them. The CDR3 has 14 residues. The CDR3 loop reads CAWSLGRNTGELFF. The CDR3, as DNA: TGTGCCTGGAGTTTGGGCCGTAACACCGGGGAGCTGTTTTTT.

This clone was observed a handful of times. V usage is TRBV25-1 and J usage is TRBJ2-3; perhaps TRBD2 as D (6 bases). V was pared by 6 bases and J by 2 bases, with 9 bases between. This CDR3 contains 13 residues. The V gene's germline CDR1 is MGHDK and CDR2 SYGVNS. The CDR3 loop is CASSGLHTDTQYF. In nucleotides, the CDR3 is TGTGCCAGCAGCGGACTACACACAGATACGCAGTATTTT.

CDR3 sequence (DNA): TGTGCCTGGAACCAGGGGACTAACTATGGCTACACCTTC. It encodes CAWNQGTNYGYTF. The gene calls are TRBV30 and TRBJ1-2; TRBD1 is a possible D gene (6 bases). Trimming left V 4 bases short and J 0 bases short, with 9 bases between. CDR1 GTSNPN and CDR2 SVGIG come from the germline V gene (reference sequence). The CDR3 loop spans 13 amino acids.

V and J are TRBV5-6 and TRBJ2-7, with 13 positions matching TRBD2. CDR1 SGHDT and CDR2 YYEEEE come from the germline V gene. The V gene end was trimmed by 0 bases and the J gene end by 6 bases; junction bases not matched to a gene: 6. CDR3 length equals 16 residues. The CDR3 here is CASSLVGLAGAPEQYV. As DNA, the CDR3 is TGTGCCAGCAGCTTGGTTGGACTAGCGGGAGCCCCCGAGCAGTACGTC.

Only a few counts were recorded for this clone. V and J are TRBV14 and TRBJ2-5, with TRBD2 as a possible D gene (6 bases). The V gene's germline CDR1 is SGHDN and CDR2 FVKESK. The CDR3 is made up of 14 amino acids. The V and J ends lost 4 bases and 5 bases respectively, with 14 bases between them. The CDR3 loop reads CASSPWWRGETQYF. The CDR3 bases are TGTGCCAGCAGCCCCTGGTGGAGGGGCGAGACCCAGTACTTC.

This clone has a handful of counts. The chain employs TRBV7-9 and TRBJ2-1; no clear D. This CDR3 has 12 amino acids. The V end lost 7 bases, the J end lost 3 bases, and 7 bases lay between the germline ends. CDR1 is SEHNR, CDR2 FQNEAQ, per germline (reference sequence). The CDR3 region has the DNA TGTGCCAGCACACTTGACTACAATGAGCAGTTCTTC. This sequence encodes CASTLDYNEQFF.

This clone appeared a few times. The genes are TRBV14 and TRBJ2-1; possibly TRBD1 for D (6 bases). The V end lost 3 bases, the J end lost 7 bases, and 13 bases lay between the germline ends. This CDR3 has 14 amino acids. Looked up from germline, CDR1 is SGHDN and CDR2 is FVKESK. In DNA form, the CDR3 reads TGTGCCAGCAGCCAGGAAACAGGGCGGAATGAGCAGTTCTTC. Its translation: CASSQETGRNEQFF.

This clone was counted only a few times. The V call is TRBV5-4, the J call TRBJ2-5; 8 positions match TRBD1. Germline CDR1 SGHNT, CDR2 YYREEE (reference sequence). V dropped 3 bases and J dropped 4; count of bases not matched to a gene: 5. The CDR3 covers 14 residues. CDR3 loop: CASSSLGQGETQYF. The DNA of the CDR3 is TGTGCCAGCAGCTCCTTAGGACAGGGAGAGACCCAGTACTTC.

The V and J genes are TRBV30 and TRBJ1-2; D is perhaps TRBD1 (5 bases). The V and J ends lost 8 bases and 5 bases respectively, with 24 bases between them. CDR1 and CDR2 from the germline V gene are GTSNPN and SVGIG (reference sequence). This CDR3 has 15 amino acids. The CDR3 here is CAQTPMGSGDYGYTF. Written as DNA, the CDR3 is TGTGCCCAGACTCCGATGGGATCGGGGGATTATGGCTACACCTTC. The variable domain in full, completed from reference TRBV30 and TRBJ1-2, reads SQTIHQWPATLVQPVGSPLSLECTVEGTSNPNLYWYRQAAGRGLQLLFYSVGIGQISSEVPQNLSASRPQDRQFILSSKKLLLSDSGFYLCAQTPMGSGDYGYTFGSGTRLTVV.

This clone occurred a few times. The chain recombines TRBV30 with TRBJ1-1, with 7 positions matching TRBD1. V gave up 5 bases and J gave up 0 bases; unmatched junction bases: 3. This CDR3 has 13 amino acids. The germline V gene encodes CDR1 GTSNPN and CDR2 SVGIG (reference sequence). In DNA, the CDR3 is TGTGCCTGGCGGACAGGCATGAACACTGAAGCTTTCTTT. It specifies CAWRTGMNTEAFF.

V usage is TRBV28 and J usage is TRBJ1-1; D gene unclear. Germline assignment: CDR1 MDHEN and CDR2 SYDVKM. This CDR3 contains 14 residues. Trimming took 5 bases from V and 5 from J, leaving 15 bases between them. As DNA, the CDR3 is TGTGCCAGCAGTATTTCCCCACAGCTTACTGAAGCTTTCTTT. Amino acids: CASSISPQLTEAFF.

The chain has TRBV18 and TRBJ2-7, with 7 bases aligning to TRBD2. This CDR3 contains 15 residues. Looked up from germline, CDR1 is KGHSH and CDR2 is LQKENI. The V and J ends lost 2 bases and 5 bases, in that order; junction bases with no gene match: 9. CDR3 coding DNA: TGTGCCAGCTCACCAGGGGCGGGAGTAACAAACGAGCAGTACTTC. Protein: CASSPGAGVTNEQYF.